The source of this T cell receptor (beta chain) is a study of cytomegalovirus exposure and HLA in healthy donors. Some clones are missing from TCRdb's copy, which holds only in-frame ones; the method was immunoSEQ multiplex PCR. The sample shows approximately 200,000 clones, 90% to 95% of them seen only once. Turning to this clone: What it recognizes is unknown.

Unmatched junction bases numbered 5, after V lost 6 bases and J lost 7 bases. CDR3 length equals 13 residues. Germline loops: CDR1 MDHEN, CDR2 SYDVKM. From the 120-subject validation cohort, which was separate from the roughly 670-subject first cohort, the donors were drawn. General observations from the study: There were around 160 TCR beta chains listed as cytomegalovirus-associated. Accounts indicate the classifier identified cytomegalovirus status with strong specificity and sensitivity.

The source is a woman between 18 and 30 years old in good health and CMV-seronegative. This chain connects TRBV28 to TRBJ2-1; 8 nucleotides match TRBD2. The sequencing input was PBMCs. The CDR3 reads CASRRTGGNEQFF. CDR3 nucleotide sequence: TGTGCCAGCAGACGGACGGGAGGGAATGAGCAGTTCTTC.